This paragraph covers one TCR beta chain sequence. The antigen remains unidentified. Sequencing used immunoSEQ multiplex PCR; TCRdb keeps in-frame clones, though not all of them. Here the sample spans some 170,000 clones, around nine tenths being singletons. The record originates from a study of T cell responses to AZD1222 COVID-19 vaccine. Looking at the study overall: Pooling of second doses given at about 4 or about 12 weeks was done. Notes on the study in general: There were mostly white British donors and more females than males, and clonal diversity was possibly underestimated. Spike-specific TCR breadth rose after two AZD1222 doses, and depth rose as well.

The V and J ends lost 5 bases and 6 bases, in that order; junction bases with no gene match: 9. This CDR3 comprises 15 residues. Germline V gene lookup returns CDR1 SGHNT and CDR2 YYREEE (reference sequence). The specimen comprised peripheral blood, sampled on day 0 of AZD1222 vaccination. The genes are TRBV5-4 and TRBJ1-4; 8 bases map to TRBD1. The receptor's source is an adult in good health. CDR3 bases: TGTGCCAGCAGTGCCCGGGAACAGGGGGATGAAAAACTGTTTTTT. Translation gives CASSAREQGDEKLFF.